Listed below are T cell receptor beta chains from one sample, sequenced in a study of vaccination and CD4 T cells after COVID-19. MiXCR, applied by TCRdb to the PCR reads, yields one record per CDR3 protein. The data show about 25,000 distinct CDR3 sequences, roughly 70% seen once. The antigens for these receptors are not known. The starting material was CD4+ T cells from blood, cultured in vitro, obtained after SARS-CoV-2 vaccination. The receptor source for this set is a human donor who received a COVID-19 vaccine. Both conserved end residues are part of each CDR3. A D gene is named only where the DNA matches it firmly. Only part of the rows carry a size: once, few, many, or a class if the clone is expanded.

cdr3_aa: CASSEGRGSPLHF
cdr3_nt: TGTGCCAGCAGTGAGGGGAGAGGTTCACCCCTCCACTTT
v_call: TRBV2
cdr3_length: 13
d_call: .
clone_size: .
j_call: TRBJ1-6

cdr3_aa: CASSQPPDTQYF
cdr3_nt: TGTGCCAGCAGCCAGCCTCCAGATACGCAGTATTTT
v_call: TRBV2
cdr3_length: 12
d_call: .
clone_size: .
j_call: TRBJ2-3

cdr3_aa: CSARAGGLGDTQYF
cdr3_nt: TGCAGTGCTAGAGCGGGGGGGCTAGGAGATACGCAGTATTTT
v_call: TRBV20-1
cdr3_length: 14
d_call: TRBD2
clone_size: .
j_call: TRBJ2-3

cdr3_aa: CASNYDRSYGYTF
cdr3_nt: TGTGCCAGCAACTACGACAGAAGCTATGGCTACACCTTC
v_call: TRBV6-1
cdr3_length: 13
d_call: .
clone_size: .
j_call: TRBJ1-2

cdr3_aa: CAWRLQLPQPEAFF
cdr3_nt: TGTGCCTGGAGGCTTCAACTACCCCAACCTGAAGCTTTCTTT
v_call: TRBV30
cdr3_length: 14
d_call: .
clone_size: .
j_call: TRBJ1-1

cdr3_aa: CASSLDSASETQYF
cdr3_nt: TGTGCCAGCAGCTTAGACTCCGCCAGTGAGACCCAGTACTTC
v_call: TRBV11-3
cdr3_length: 14
d_call: .
clone_size: .
j_call: TRBJ2-5

cdr3_aa: CASSVAGGPNQPQHF
cdr3_nt: TGTGCCAGCAGCGTAGCGGGGGGTCCGAATCAGCCCCAGCATTTT
v_call: TRBV9
cdr3_length: 15
d_call: .
clone_size: .
j_call: TRBJ1-5

cdr3_aa: CASSQSLGSGEKLFF
cdr3_nt: TGTGCCAGCAGCCAAAGTCTCGGGTCCGGTGAAAAACTGTTTTTT
v_call: TRBV14
cdr3_length: 15
d_call: .
clone_size: few
j_call: TRBJ1-4

cdr3_aa: CASRNGGATDTQYF
cdr3_nt: TGTGCCAGCAGGAACGGGGGGGCGACAGATACGCAGTATTTT
v_call: TRBV28
cdr3_length: 14
d_call: TRBD2
clone_size: few
j_call: TRBJ2-3

cdr3_aa: CASNPGGATNEKLFF
cdr3_nt: TGTGCCAGCAACCCCGGGGGGGCAACTAATGAAAAACTGTTTTTT
v_call: TRBV7-2
cdr3_length: 15
d_call: .
clone_size: .
j_call: TRBJ1-4